Included here is one T cell receptor (beta chain) sequence, with context. Its antigen is unidentified. The data were obtained in a study of cytomegalovirus exposure and HLA in healthy donors. Broader study findings: In a later analysis, HLA-associated beta chains showed higher expansion and lower generation probabilities than comparable chains. There were some public TCRs occurring in many donors, but most TCR sequences were rare. Cytomegalovirus association was assigned to under 200 TCR beta chains.

V lost 2 bases, J lost 5 bases, and 6 bases stayed unmatched. This CDR3 has 15 amino acids. The germline V gene has CDR1 SGHDT and CDR2 YYEEEE. In the PCR, 60 Vbeta and 13 Jbeta primers were used. The data were produced by immunoSEQ multiplex PCR, yet TCRdb's version contains in-frame clones alone and is incomplete. The sample records approximately 170,000 clones, roughly 79% being singletons. The receptor comes from a woman between 40 and 55 years old in good health and CMV-seronegative. The rearrangement uses TRBV5-6 and TRBJ2-5; TRBD2 aligns across 10 bases. The sample consisted of PBMCs. This CDR3 reads CASSFTGLAAETQYF. CDR3 sequence (DNA): TGTGCCAGCAGCTTTACTGGACTAGCGGCGGAGACCCAGTACTTC. The complete variable domain, with remaining parts taken from reference TRBV5-6 and TRBJ2-5, reads DAGVTQSPTHLIKTRGQQVTLRCSPKSGHDTVSWYQQALGQGPQFIFQYYEEEERQRGNFPDRFSGHQFPNYSSELNVNALLLGDSALYLCASSFTGLAAETQYFGPGTRLLVL.